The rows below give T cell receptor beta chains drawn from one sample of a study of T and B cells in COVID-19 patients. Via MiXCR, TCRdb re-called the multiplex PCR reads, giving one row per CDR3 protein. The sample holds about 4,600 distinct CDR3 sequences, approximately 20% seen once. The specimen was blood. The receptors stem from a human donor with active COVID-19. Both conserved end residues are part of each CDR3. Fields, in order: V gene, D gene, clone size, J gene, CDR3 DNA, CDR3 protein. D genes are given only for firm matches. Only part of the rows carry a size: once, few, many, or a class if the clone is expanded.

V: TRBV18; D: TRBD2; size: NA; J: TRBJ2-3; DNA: TGTGCCAGCTCACTCTGGACTAGCGGCACAGATACGCAGTATTTT; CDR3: CASSLWTSGTDTQYF
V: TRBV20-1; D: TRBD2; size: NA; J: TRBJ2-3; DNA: TGCAGTGCTCCCCGCTGGACTAGCTTCACAGATACGCAGTATTTT; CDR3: CSAPRWTSFTDTQYF
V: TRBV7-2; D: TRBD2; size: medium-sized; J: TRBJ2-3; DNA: TGTGCCAGCAGCACCGGGACTAGCGGAGGGGGGACAGATACGCAGTATTTT; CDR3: CASSTGTSGGGTDTQYF
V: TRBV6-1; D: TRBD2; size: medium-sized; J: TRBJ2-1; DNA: TGTGCCAGCAGGGATAGCGGGAGTCGTAATGAGCAGTTCTTC; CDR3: CASRDSGSRNEQFF
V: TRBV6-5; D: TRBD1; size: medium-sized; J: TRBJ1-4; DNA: TGTGCCAGCAGTTTGACCCCCGGGACAGGGGAAAAACTGTTTTTT; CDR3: CASSLTPGTGEKLFF
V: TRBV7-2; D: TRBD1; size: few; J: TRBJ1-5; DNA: TGTGCCAGCAGCCTAGACAGGGCTAGGGCCAATCAGCCCCAGCATTTT; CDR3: CASSLDRARANQPQHF
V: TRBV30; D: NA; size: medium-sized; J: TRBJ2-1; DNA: TGTGCCTGGAGTGATGGGTTGCTTGAGCAGTTCTTC; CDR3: CAWSDGLLEQFF
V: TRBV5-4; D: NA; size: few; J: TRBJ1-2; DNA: TGTGCCAGCAGCCTAGGCGGCGTCTATGGCTACACCTTC; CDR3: CASSLGGVYGYTF
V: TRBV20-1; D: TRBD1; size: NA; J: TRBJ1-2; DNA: TGCAGTGCGCCGAAGACAGGGGCCTATGGCTACACCTTC; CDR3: CSAPKTGAYGYTF
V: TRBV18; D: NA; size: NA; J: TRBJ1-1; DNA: TGTGCCAGCTCACCAACCATGGGCCTCGTGGATAACACTGAAGCTTTCTTT; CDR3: CASSPTMGLVDNTEAFF
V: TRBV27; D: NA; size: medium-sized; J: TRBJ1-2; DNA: TGTGCCAGCAGGAAAGACACAGAAAACTATGGCTACACCTTC; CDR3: CASRKDTENYGYTF
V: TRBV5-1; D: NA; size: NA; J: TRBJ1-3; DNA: TGCGCCAGCAGCTTGCAACAGGCCTCTGGAAACACCATATATTTT; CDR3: CASSLQQASGNTIYF
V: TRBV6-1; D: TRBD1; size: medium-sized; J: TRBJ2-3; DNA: TGTGCCAGCAGTGAAGACTCAGGGGGAGATACGCAGTATTTT; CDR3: CASSEDSGGDTQYF
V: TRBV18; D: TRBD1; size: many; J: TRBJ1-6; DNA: TGTGCCAGCTCACATAACGGTCAGGGGGCTAATAATTCACCCCTCCACTTT; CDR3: CASSHNGQGANNSPLHF
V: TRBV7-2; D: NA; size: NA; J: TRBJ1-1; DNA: TGTGCCAGCAGCTTTTCATCCACTGAAGCTTTCTTT; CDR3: CASSFSSTEAFF
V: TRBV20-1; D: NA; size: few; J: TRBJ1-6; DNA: TGCAGTGCTAGCAGGGATTATAATTCACCCCTCCACTTT; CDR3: CSASRDYNSPLHF
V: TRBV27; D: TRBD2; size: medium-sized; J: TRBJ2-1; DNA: TGTGCCAGCAGGCGGGAGGCAGGCTACAATGAGCAGTTCTTC; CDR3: CASRREAGYNEQFF
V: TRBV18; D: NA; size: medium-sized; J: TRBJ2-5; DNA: TGTGCCAGCTCACCAGGAGCCCAAGAGACCCAGTACTTC; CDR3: CASSPGAQETQYF
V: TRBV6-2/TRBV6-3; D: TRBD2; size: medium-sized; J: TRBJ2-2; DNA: TGTGCCAGCAGTTACTCTATTAGACTAGCGCGTAACACCGGGGAGCTGTTTTTT; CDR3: CASSYSIRLARNTGELFF
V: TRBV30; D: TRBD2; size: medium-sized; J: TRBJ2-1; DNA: TGTGCCTGGGCGCGGGGGGTAGGGAGTTGGAATGAGCAGTTCTTC; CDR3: CAWARGVGSWNEQFF
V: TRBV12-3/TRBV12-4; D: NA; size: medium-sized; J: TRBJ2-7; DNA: TGTGCCAGCAGTTCTCAACTGGGCGCCTACGAGCAGTACTTC; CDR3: CASSSQLGAYEQYF
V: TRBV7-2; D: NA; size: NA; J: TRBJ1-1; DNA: TGTGCCAGCAGCTTAGCAGGGGTGAACACTGAAGCTTTCTTT; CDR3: CASSLAGVNTEAFF
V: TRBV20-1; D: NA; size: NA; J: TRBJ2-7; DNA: TGCAGTGCCCCCTTTACCTACGAGCAGTACTTC; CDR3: CSAPFTYEQYF
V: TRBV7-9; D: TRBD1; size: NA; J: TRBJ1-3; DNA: TGTGCCAGCAGCATCTCAGGGGGTAGGAGAAACACCATATATTTT; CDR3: CASSISGGRRNTIYF
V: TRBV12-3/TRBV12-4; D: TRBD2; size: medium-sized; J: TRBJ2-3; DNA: TGTGCCAGCAGTTTAGCGGGAGGGCCAACAGATACGCAGTATTTT; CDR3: CASSLAGGPTDTQYF
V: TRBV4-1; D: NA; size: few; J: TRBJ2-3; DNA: TGCGCCAGCAGTTTCAGGTCCGCGGATACGCAGTATTTT; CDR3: CASSFRSADTQYF
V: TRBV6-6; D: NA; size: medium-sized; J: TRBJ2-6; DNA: TGTGCCAGCAGTTACAGGGGCTCTGGGGCCAACGTCCTGACTTTC; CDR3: CASSYRGSGANVLTF
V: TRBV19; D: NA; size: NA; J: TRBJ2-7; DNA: TGTGCCAGCCTCGATTGGACGGGGTATGAGCAGTACTTC; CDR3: CASLDWTGYEQYF